Below are 3 T cell receptor beta chains sequenced from a single sample in a study of glioma-infiltrating T cells. Amplification of TCR alpha and beta CDR3 regions from RNA used iRepertoire nested multiplex PCR. TCRdb independently ran MiXCR on the multiplex PCR reads; one entry per CDR3 protein. The repertoire has approximately 89,000 distinct CDR3 sequences, roughly 23% of them found once; the top ten carry under 8.5%. Sequencing used glioma tissue, nonneoplastic brain tissue, or PBMCs (not recorded which). These receptors were collected from a human donor with low-grade glioma or glioblastoma, undergoing nonglioma brain surgery, or in good health (not recorded which).

Worth noting for this clonotype: A much larger clone differs from this one at a single base, so this may be a read error. V is TRBV7-2 and J is TRBJ2-7, with D perhaps matching TRBD1 (5 bases). From germline, CDR1 is SGHTA and CDR2 FQGNSA. V was shortened by 5 bases and J by 5 bases, with 13 bases between the two germline ends. The CDR3 spans 13 residues. CDR3 bases: TGTGCCAGCAGCCGCTACAGGATCAACGAGCAGTACTTC. It translates to CASSRYRINEQYF.

As regards this clonotype: With a much larger clone just one base away, this may be a read error. This chain connects TRBV9 to TRBJ1-4; D call uncertain. The CDR3 spans 11 residues. Germline values: CDR1 SGDLS, CDR2 YYNGEE. CDR3 sequence: CASSRNEKLLF. The CDR3 DNA sequence: TGTGCCAGCAGTCGTAATGAAAAACTGCTTTTT.

This clonotype was seen ten or more times. This chain uses TRBV7-2 with TRBJ2-3; TRBD2 aligns across 8 bases. Germline-derived CDR1 and CDR2 are SGHTA and FQGNSA. The CDR3 consists of 18 residues. V lost 3 bases to trimming and J lost 0 bases; unmatched junction nucleotides: 11. The CDR3 DNA reads as TGTGCCAGCAGCTTTGGAGCGGGGGCCCCCGAAAGCACAGATACGCAGTATTTT. It yields the protein CASSFGAGAPESTDTQYF.